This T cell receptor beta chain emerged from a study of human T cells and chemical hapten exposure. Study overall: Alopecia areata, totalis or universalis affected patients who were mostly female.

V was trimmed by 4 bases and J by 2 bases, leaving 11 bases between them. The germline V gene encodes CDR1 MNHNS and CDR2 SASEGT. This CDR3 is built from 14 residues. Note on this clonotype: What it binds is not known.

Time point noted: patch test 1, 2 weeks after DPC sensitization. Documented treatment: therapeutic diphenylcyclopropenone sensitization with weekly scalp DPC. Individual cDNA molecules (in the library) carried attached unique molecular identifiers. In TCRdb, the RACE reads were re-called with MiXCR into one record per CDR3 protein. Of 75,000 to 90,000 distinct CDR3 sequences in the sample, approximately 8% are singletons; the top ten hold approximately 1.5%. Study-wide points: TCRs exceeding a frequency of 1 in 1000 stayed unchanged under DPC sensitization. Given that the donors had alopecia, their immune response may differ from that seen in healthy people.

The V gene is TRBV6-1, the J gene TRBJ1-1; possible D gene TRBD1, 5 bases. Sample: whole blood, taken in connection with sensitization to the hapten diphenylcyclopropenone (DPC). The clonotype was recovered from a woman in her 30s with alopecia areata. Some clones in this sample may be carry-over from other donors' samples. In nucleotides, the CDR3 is TGTGCCAGCAGTGTCGTCGACAGAAACACTGAAGCTTTCTTT. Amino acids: CASSVVDRNTEAFF.